This T cell receptor beta chain was obtained from a study of blood T cells in healthy people across ages. Study-level results: From one million sequenced T cells, diversity estimates were lower bounds.

With regard to this clonotype: Its specificity is unknown.

PCR was performed a second time for about 6 to 12 cycles using a sample-barcoded 5' primer and a J-beta primer mix. MiXCR, applied by TCRdb to the 5' RACE reads, yields one record per CDR3 protein. The sample records about 510,000 distinct CDR3 sequences, about 29% being singletons. The V gene's germline CDR1 is MNHNY and CDR2 SVGAGI (reference sequence). The CDR3 is made up of 13 amino acids. Trimming cost V 2 bases and J 7 bases, with 8 bases left between them. These records were also assigned to another study, of T cells of mothers and their children. From that study: In cDNA synthesis, all of the extracted RNA was used at around 1.4 ug per 15 ul. Each child contributed around 3 million TCR beta CDR3 reads, while each mother contributed over 8.5 million. Overlap measured in related mother-child pairs was slightly, non-significantly higher than in unrelated pairs.

This clonotype originated in a boy aged 2 to 10 in good health. The J gene is TRBJ1-4, the V gene TRBV6-6; the D is unclear. The sequenced sample consisted of blood. In nucleotides, the CDR3 is TGTGCCAGCAGTTACCTGCAGAGTGAAAAACTGTTTTTT. The encoded protein is CASSYLQSEKLFF.